This T cell receptor (beta chain) is from a study of T cell responses to AZD1222 COVID-19 vaccine. As for the study in general: Analysis merged second doses at about 4 or about 12 weeks. Notes on the study in general: The span of vaccine-associated CD4 TCRs extended across spike, with dominance at 160-218 and 743-854. Spike-specific TCR breadth and depth grew following two AZD1222 doses. It was only five to seven AZD1222 recipients who were seropositive at baseline.

On this clone itself: Antigen: not known.

Here immunoSEQ multiplex PCR was the method, and the copy in TCRdb shows in-frame clones only, minus some. The table has tens of thousands of clones, roughly nine tenths seen once; the top ten hold 2.2%. CDR3 size: 17 residues. Germline CDR1 and CDR2: LNHNV and YYDKDF (reference sequence). Trimming left V 1 base short and J 7 bases short, with 23 bases between. The chain links TRBV15 to TRBJ2-7; D is ambiguous. The receptor was isolated from an adult in good health. The sample here was peripheral blood, taken on day 0 of AZD1222 vaccination. For the CDR3, the DNA is TGTGCCACCAGCAGAGGGAGCTCCGTTGCCTATAGAAGGGAGCAGTACTTC. This encodes CATSRGSSVAYRREQYF.